A selection of T cell receptor beta chains follows, all from one sample in a study of patients and donors after allogeneic stem cell transplantation. Via MiXCR, TCRdb re-called the RT-PCR reads, giving one row per CDR3 protein. The profile shows approximately 200,000 distinct CDR3 sequences, 12% to 15% of them singletons. Sequenced material: blood, either unsorted or a sorted T cell fraction (not recorded which). Receptor source: a human donor who was either an allogeneic HSCT recipient or a stem cell or donor lymphocyte infusion donor (not recorded which). It is not recorded whose cells these are; they may come from a transplant donor. Each CDR3 is given with its conserved first and last residue. D genes are given only for firm matches. A clone size is listed for some rows: how often the clone was seen (once, few, many), or a class if it is expanded.

abundance,v_gene,d_gene,j_gene,len,CDR3aa,CDR3nt
many,TRBV24-1,-,TRBJ2-3,15,CATSDPPENTDTQYF,TGTGCCACCAGTGACCCCCCAGAGAACACAGATACGCAGTATTTT
-,TRBV11-2,-,TRBJ1-1,14,CASSHLRENTEAFF,TGTGCCAGCAGTCATTTAAGGGAGAACACTGAAGCTTTCTTT
-,TRBV20-1,TRBD2,TRBJ2-3,15,CSASGGGGQTDTQYF,TGCAGTGCTAGCGGCGGGGGGGGCCAAACAGATACGCAGTATTTT
many,TRBV20-1,-,TRBJ1-1,16,CSATKPSTDPNTEAFF,TGCAGTGCTACGAAGCCGTCCACAGATCCGAACACTGAAGCTTTCTTT
-,TRBV5-1,-,TRBJ2-5,14,CASSLGTTAETQYF,TGCGCCAGCAGCTTGGGGACTACTGCTGAGACCCAGTACTTC
-,TRBV19,-,TRBJ2-1,13,CASSIGIRNEQFF,TGTGCCAGTAGTATAGGTATTAGGAATGAGCAGTTCTTC
few,TRBV5-1,-,TRBJ2-5,16,CASSLGDGTYQETQYF,TGCGCCAGCAGCTTGGGGGACGGAACGTACCAAGAGACCCAGTACTTC
few,TRBV14,-,TRBJ2-5,15,CASSQSRAQEETQYF,TGTGCCAGCAGCCAATCCAGGGCACAAGAAGAGACCCAGTACTTC
many,TRBV7-2,-,TRBJ2-6,15,CASSQTVSGANVLTF,TGTGCCAGCAGCCAGACAGTCTCTGGGGCCAACGTCCTGACTTTC
few,TRBV3-1,-,TRBJ2-3,16,CASSQASGGITDTQYF,TGTGCCAGCAGCCAAGCGTCAGGGGGGATCACAGATACGCAGTATTTT
-,TRBV3-1,TRBD1,TRBJ2-1,16,CASSPPGTGVYNEQFF,TGTGCCAGCAGCCCTCCCGGGACAGGGGTCTACAATGAGCAGTTCTTC
-,TRBV20-1,-,TRBJ1-2,13,CSARDTGFDGYTF,TGCAGTGCTAGAGATACCGGCTTTGATGGCTACACCTTC
many,TRBV20-1,-,TRBJ2-1,15,CSAPTASSRSHEQFF,TGCAGTGCTCCCACGGCGTCTAGCCGTTCCCATGAGCAGTTCTTC
few,TRBV12-3/TRBV12-4,-,TRBJ2-3,17,CASSPNTGKGPADTQYF,TGTGCCAGCAGTCCCAATACAGGGAAGGGCCCCGCAGATACGCAGTATTTT
many,TRBV12-3/TRBV12-4,-,TRBJ1-1,15,CASSLDPGLNTEAFF,TGTGCCAGCAGTTTAGATCCGGGGTTGAACACTGAAGCTTTCTTT
few,TRBV6-6,-,TRBJ1-1,13,CASREARNTEAFF,TGTGCCAGCAGAGAGGCCAGGAACACTGAAGCTTTCTTT
-,TRBV11-2,-,TRBJ1-2,15,CASSLMLGITYGYTF,TGTGCCAGCAGCTTAATGCTGGGGATCACCTATGGCTACACCTTC
few,TRBV20-1,-,TRBJ2-1,12,CSAPGTYNEQFF,TGCAGTGCACCCGGGACATACAATGAGCAGTTCTTC
-,TRBV3-1,-,TRBJ1-5,14,CASSHSGMGQPQHF,TGTGCCAGCAGCCACTCGGGGATGGGGCAGCCCCAGCATTTT
few,TRBV9,TRBD1,TRBJ1-4,14,CASSKTGSGEKLFF,TGTGCCAGCAGCAAGACAGGGAGTGGTGAAAAACTGTTTTTT
-,TRBV15,TRBD1,TRBJ2-5,16,CATSRPGQGIHETQYF,TGTGCCACCAGCAGGCCGGGACAGGGGATACACGAGACCCAGTACTTC
few,TRBV28,-,TRBJ1-5,14,CATQIVGLEGAQHF,TGTGCCACCCAAATTGTGGGCTTAGAGGGGGCCCAGCATTTT
-,TRBV7-2,TRBD2,TRBJ2-3,15,CASSLVAGASDTQYF,TGTGCCAGCAGCTTAGTAGCGGGAGCTTCAGATACGCAGTATTTT
medium-sized,TRBV6-5,TRBD2,TRBJ2-5,16,CASSYRVGGYQETQYF,TGTGCCAGCAGTTACCGGGTCGGGGGGTACCAAGAGACCCAGTACTTC
-,TRBV20-1,-,TRBJ1-5,14,CSARDYEGNQPQHF,TGCAGTGCTAGAGATTATGAGGGGAATCAGCCCCAGCATTTT
few,TRBV28,-,TRBJ1-2,16,CASSFVQGLAPGGYTF,TGTGCCAGCAGTTTCGTTCAGGGCCTCGCCCCCGGCGGCTACACCTTC
few,TRBV12-3/TRBV12-4,-,TRBJ1-5,13,CASSLEFDQPQHF,TGTGCCAGCAGTTTAGAATTCGATCAGCCCCAGCATTTT
few,TRBV4-1,TRBD2,TRBJ2-7,14,CASSQQRGDYEQYF,TGCGCCAGCAGCCAACAGCGGGGGGACTACGAGCAGTACTTC
few,TRBV12-3/TRBV12-4,TRBD2,TRBJ2-3,17,CASSLTSRGVGADTQYF,TGTGCCAGCAGTCTCACTTCGCGGGGGGTCGGAGCAGATACGCAGTATTTT
many,TRBV30,TRBD2,TRBJ2-3,17,CAWSVLGLGRDTDTQYF,TGTGCCTGGAGTGTTTTGGGATTAGGGAGGGACACAGATACGCAGTATTTT
-,TRBV2,TRBD1,TRBJ1-2,14,CASNGQGINYGYTF,TGTGCCAGCAATGGACAGGGGATAAACTATGGCTACACCTTC
-,TRBV4-1,TRBD2,TRBJ2-1,16,CASSGLAGVLGNEQFF,TGCGCCAGCAGCGGACTAGCGGGAGTTTTAGGGAATGAGCAGTTCTTC
few,TRBV6-1,TRBD2,TRBJ2-7,15,CASRASGRVSYEQYF,TGTGCCAGCAGGGCTAGCGGGAGAGTATCCTACGAGCAGTACTTC
-,TRBV11-2,-,TRBJ2-5,14,CASSFRVGQETQYF,TGTGCCAGCAGCTTTAGGGTGGGACAAGAGACCCAGTACTTC
few,TRBV5-5,-,TRBJ2-7,14,CASSLLGLSYEQYF,TGTGCCAGCAGCTTGCTGGGGTTATCCTACGAGCAGTACTTC
few,TRBV24-1,-,TRBJ1-5,12,CATSQSNQPQHF,TGTGCCACCAGTCAAAGCAATCAGCCCCAGCATTTT
many,TRBV20-1,TRBD2,TRBJ2-1,15,CSAPSSGSSYNEQFF,TGCAGTGCTCCTTCTAGCGGGAGCTCCTACAATGAGCAGTTCTTC
few,TRBV6-1,-,TRBJ2-1,13,CASSDRPINEQFF,TGTGCCAGCAGTGACCGGCCCATCAATGAGCAGTTCTTC
many,TRBV2,-,TRBJ1-1,13,CASRREANTEAFF,TGTGCCAGCAGGAGGGAGGCGAACACTGAAGCTTTCTTT
few,TRBV5-4,-,TRBJ1-1,15,CASSLTVWGGTEAFF,TGTGCCAGCAGCTTGACAGTGTGGGGAGGCACTGAAGCTTTCTTT
once,TRBV20-1,-,TRBJ2-7,13,CSARGLVGYEQYF,TGCAGTGCTAGGGGGCTAGTAGGTTACGAGCAGTACTTC